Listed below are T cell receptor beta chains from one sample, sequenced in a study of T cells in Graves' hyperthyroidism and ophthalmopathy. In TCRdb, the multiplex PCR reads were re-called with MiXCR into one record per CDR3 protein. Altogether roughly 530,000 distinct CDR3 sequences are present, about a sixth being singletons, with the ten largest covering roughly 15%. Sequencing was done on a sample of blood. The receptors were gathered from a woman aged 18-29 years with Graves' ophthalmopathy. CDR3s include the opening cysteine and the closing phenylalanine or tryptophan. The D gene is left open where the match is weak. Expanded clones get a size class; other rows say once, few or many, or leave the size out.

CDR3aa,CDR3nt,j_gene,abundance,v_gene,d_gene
CASSLEWVGDHGELFF,TGTGCCAGCAGTCTAGAGTGGGTAGGGGATCACGGGGAGCTGTTTTTT,TRBJ2-2,.,TRBV28,.
CASSPISLAGNTDTQYF,TGTGCCAGCAGCCCAATCTCTTTAGCGGGGAACACAGATACGCAGTATTTT,TRBJ2-3,many,TRBV7-9,TRBD2
CAWSEGGLTEAFF,TGTGCCTGGAGTGAGGGGGGGTTGACTGAAGCTTTCTTT,TRBJ1-1,many,TRBV30,.
CASSFVRTQNTGELFF,TGTGCCAGCAGCTTTGTTAGGACTCAAAACACCGGGGAGCTGTTTTTT,TRBJ2-2,few,TRBV7-2,.
CASRYIDRAKRNSPLHF,TGCGCCAGCAGATATATCGACAGGGCAAAGCGTAATTCACCCCTCCACTTT,TRBJ1-6,few,TRBV4-1,TRBD1
CSVEASGGSEQFF,TGCAGCGTTGAGGCTAGCGGGGGTAGTGAGCAGTTCTTC,TRBJ2-1,.,TRBV29-1,TRBD2
CASSPISEGEQYF,TGTGCCAGCTCACCGATTTCAGAAGGCGAGCAGTACTTC,TRBJ2-7,many,TRBV18,.
CATSRDRGRGADTQYF,TGTGCCACCAGCAGAGATCGGGGCAGGGGAGCAGATACGCAGTATTTT,TRBJ2-3,.,TRBV15,.
CASKGQGLETFF,TGTGCCAGTAAGGGACAGGGCCTAGAGACTTTCTTT,TRBJ1-1,.,TRBV19,TRBD1
CASSDAGRSPNEQFF,TGTGCCAGCAGTGACGCAGGGAGAAGCCCCAATGAGCAGTTCTTC,TRBJ2-1,many,TRBV2,.
CATSRRQSSGNTIYF,TGTGCCACCAGCAGAAGACAGAGCTCTGGAAACACCATATATTTT,TRBJ1-3,.,TRBV15,.
CASSFAGTTSNTGELFF,TGTGCCAGCAGTTTTGCGGGGACCACATCGAACACCGGGGAGCTGTTTTTT,TRBJ2-2,.,TRBV27,.
CASSPGPRKGHGYTF,TGTGCCAGCAGTCCCGGGCCGAGGAAAGGCCATGGCTACACCTTC,TRBJ1-2,few,TRBV28,.
CASSSAWDSQGYEQYF,TGTGCCAGCAGTTCTGCCTGGGACAGCCAAGGGTACGAGCAGTACTTC,TRBJ2-7,many,TRBV27,TRBD1
CASRWTGGSEQYF,TGTGCCAGCAGGTGGACAGGGGGATCCGAGCAGTACTTC,TRBJ2-7,many,TRBV28,TRBD1
CASSLTGQGANTEAFF,TGCGCCAGCAGCTTGACCGGACAGGGGGCGAACACTGAAGCTTTCTTT,TRBJ1-1,.,TRBV5-1,TRBD1
CASSLAGEINNEQFF,TGTGCCAGCAGCCTAGCGGGAGAAATAAACAATGAGCAGTTCTTC,TRBJ2-1,many,TRBV11-2,TRBD2
CATGGQGQETQYF,TGTGCCACCGGGGGACAGGGGCAAGAGACCCAGTACTTC,TRBJ2-5,few,TRBV24-1,TRBD1
CSGTKGEGDLNEKLFF,TGCAGCGGCACCAAGGGGGAGGGGGACCTTAATGAAAAACTGTTTTTT,TRBJ1-4,once,TRBV29-1,.
CASSLTGSVSVVGTEAFF,TGTGCCAGCAGCTTAACCGGGTCGGTATCGGTCGTTGGTACTGAAGCTTTCTTT,TRBJ1-1,many,TRBV11-2,.
CASSSPGLAATGELFF,TGTGCCAGCAGTTCACCGGGACTAGCGGCAACCGGGGAGCTGTTTTTT,TRBJ2-2,many,TRBV6-1,TRBD2
CASAKVGASGNTIYF,TGTGCCAGCGCTAAGGTGGGGGCTTCAGGAAACACCATATATTTT,TRBJ1-3,few,TRBV2,.
CASSLVGGLAGGHEQFF,TGTGCCAGCAGCTTAGTCGGGGGTCTAGCGGGGGGGCATGAGCAGTTCTTC,TRBJ2-1,.,TRBV7-2,TRBD2
CASSAGYTDTQYF,TGTGCCAGCAGTGCCGGGTACACAGATACGCAGTATTTT,TRBJ2-3,many,TRBV2,.
CASSYSGGAYGIQYF,TGTGCCAGCAGTTACTCTGGTGGGGCGTACGGCATTCAGTACTTC,TRBJ2-4,many,TRBV6-5,.
CASSVQGLRAYEQYF,TGTGCCAGCAGTGTCCAGGGCCTTCGTGCGTACGAGCAGTACTTC,TRBJ2-7,many,TRBV12-3/TRBV12-4,.
CSARDLGGGGGYTF,TGCAGTGCTAGAGATTTGGGGGGCGGAGGGGGCTACACCTTC,TRBJ1-2,few,TRBV20-1,.
CAIRPRQYNFYGYTF,TGTGCCATCAGGCCAAGACAGTATAACTTCTATGGCTACACCTTC,TRBJ1-2,.,TRBV10-3,.
CASGDSPYYGYTF,TGTGCCAGCGGAGACAGCCCCTACTATGGCTACACCTTC,TRBJ1-2,.,TRBV2,.